This TCR beta chain was profiled in a study of identical twins listed by TCRdb under 2016. Looking at the study overall: To test whether fetal clonotypes persist, the study used deep sequencing on TCR alpha and beta repertoires from monozygotic twins, unrelated adults of various ages, and cord blood. To rule out contamination, replicate twin experiments were performed at different times with different library preparation protocols. Broad study findings and their caveats: Excess twin sharing in beta out-of-frame sequences was weaker because fewer shared sequences lowered the signal-to-noise ratio. Zero-insertion analyses could be partly confounded by invariant T cells such as MAIT and iNKT, though diverse VJ usage argued against such confounding for most clonotypes. Fewer insertions were carried by abundant cord blood beta clonotypes; a weaker similar trend was observed in young adult naive repertoires, while no such trend was observed in memory repertoires. Because the same donors could not be followed over many years, conclusions were based on cross-sectional statistical analysis. In monozygotic twins, recombination models systematically underestimated out-of-frame TCR alpha sharing, but the models matched the sharing seen between unrelated individuals. Out-of-frame TCR alpha sequences shared between twins showed an excess of low generation-probability sequences compared with coincidental sharing between unrelated individuals.

This clonotype showed up just a few times. The antigen it recognizes is unknown. It has no much larger one-base neighbor in the sample; base qualities were not kept. All donors were healthy Caucasians. Three unrelated non-twin adults were additionally sequenced: a male aged 18 to 30, a male aged 50 to 60 and a female aged 50 to 60. Miltenyi CD45RO+ enrichment and human naive T-cell isolation kits were used to isolate memory (CD45RO+) and naive T cells from PBMC. Libraries were constructed by 5' RACE. The listed sequencing device is Illumina HiSeq 2000. Template switching introduced a universal primer binding site; the final cDNA contained a unique molecular identifier, enabling accurate counting of TCR cDNA molecules. Specific primers in the conserved constant-segment region were used to synthesize first-strand cDNA for TCR alpha and beta chains. Each cDNA library was double barcoded, with a SMART-Mk sample barcode plus Illumina barcodes, to control for contamination. TruSeq adapter sequences and Illumina sample barcodes were added in two successive PCR steps. Sequencing of the TCR alpha and beta cDNA libraries was done on the Illumina HiSeq platform using custom primers. The original pipeline was this. Raw reads were processed with MiGEC to extract unique molecular identifiers, and MiXCR was used to determine CDR3 positions. For each individual, recombination models were inferred using an EM algorithm with the repgenHMM and IGoR tools. Shared clonotype analysis was performed with the tcR package in R, normalizing sharing by the product of cloneset sizes. To study raw recombination without the effects of thymic and clonal selection, out-of-frame nonproductive sequences were analyzed. TCRdb applied fastp at Q25 and MiXCR to the public reads, then kept only in-frame beta chains. Rows matching on CDR3 protein sequence are summarized as one entry with the most common DNA and genes. TCRdb's processing, not the authors' own work, is the source of the V and J calls. Here the sample has approximately 670,000 distinct CDR3 sequences; 5.5% to 7.5% occur a single time. Jointly, the top ten make up around 2% of the sample.

V has 4 bases trimmed and J has 0 bases trimmed; junction bases matching no gene number 2. Counted from cysteine to valine, this CDR3 has 14 amino acids. The DNA shown is the 42-base CDR3, in frame from base 1. The germline V gene sets CDR1 to SGHRS and CDR2 to YFSETQ. Specimen: naive T cells sorted from blood. The cell subset or site label corresponds to: cells isolated with a human naive T-cell isolation kit. This TCR was sampled from a man aged 18 to 30 in good health. This sequence uses TRBV5-1 and TRBJ2-7, and 9 bases in between align with TRBD2. At the DNA level, the sequence is TGCGCCAGCAGCCATAGCGGGAGCTCCTACGAGCAGTACGTC. It is translated as CASSHSGSSYEQYV.